A selection of T cell receptor beta chains follows, all from one sample in a study of OX40 agonist ivuxolimab in advanced cancers. Sequencing was performed with immunoSEQ multiplex PCR; in TCRdb, only in-frame clones are kept and a portion is missing. The repertoire holds about 69,000 clones, roughly 92% seen once, with around 0.3% in the top ten. Source: CD4+ or CD8+ T cells sorted from blood, taken in a trial of the OX40 agonist ivuxolimab. Every receptor here comes from an adult with an advanced solid tumor such as melanoma, head and neck, liver or kidney cancer. Both conserved end residues are part of each CDR3. Each record gives: J gene, V gene, D gene, clone size, CDR3 DNA, CDR3 protein. A D gene is named only where the DNA matches it firmly. Clone size appears in some rows only: once, few, many, or a class for an expanded clone.

>TRBJ1-1|TRBV5-4|NA|NA
TGTGCCAGCAGCCGCGGGGGAAACACTGAAGCTTTCTTT
CASSRGGNTEAFF
>TRBJ2-7|TRBV11-2|NA|NA
TGTGCCAGCAGCTTAGGGCGCCTCGGCGAGCAGTACTTC
CASSLGRLGEQYF
>TRBJ1-5|TRBV27|NA|NA
TGTGCCAGCAGTTTATCGATTGATAGTTCGCAGCCCCAGCATTTT
CASSLSIDSSQPQHF
>TRBJ2-1|TRBV2|TRBD2|NA
TGTGCCAGCAGTGACTGGGGGGGATTGGGGTGGTTCTTC
CASSDWGGLGWFF
>TRBJ2-3|TRBV7-2|NA|NA
TGTGCCAGCAGCCCCCAAAGGAGGCGCCTCACAGATACGCAGTATTTT
CASSPQRRRLTDTQYF
>TRBJ2-3|TRBV18|NA|NA
TGTGCCAGCTCACCATTTACAGGGACAGATACGCAGTATTTT
CASSPFTGTDTQYF
>TRBJ1-1|TRBV30|NA|NA
TGTGCCTGGAGATCTCCGGTGCTGAACACTGAAGCTTTCTTT
CAWRSPVLNTEAFF
>TRBJ1-2|TRBV19|TRBD1|NA
TGTGCCAGTAGTGTACAGGGGGCTCATAACTATGGCTACACCTTC
CASSVQGAHNYGYTF
>TRBJ2-5|TRBV6-5|NA|NA
TGTGCCAGCAGTTTGAAGGTGGACCAAGAGACCCAGTACTTC
CASSLKVDQETQYF
>TRBJ2-3|TRBV7-3|NA|NA
TGTGCCAGCAGCTCCGACTGGAGGGGCACAGATACGCAGTATTTT
CASSSDWRGTDTQYF
>TRBJ1-3|TRBV2|TRBD1|NA
TGTGCCAGCAGGGGACAGGGCTCTGGAAACACCATATATTTT
CASRGQGSGNTIYF
>TRBJ2-2|TRBV9|NA|NA
TGTGCCAGCAGCCCCCGTGAGGGACCATACACCGGGGAGCTGTTTTTT
CASSPREGPYTGELFF
>TRBJ2-7|TRBV2|TRBD2|NA
TGTGCCAGCAGTGGAACGACTAGCCGGAGCTCCTACGAGCAGTACTTC
CASSGTTSRSSYEQYF
>TRBJ1-1|TRBV18|TRBD1|NA
TGTGCCAGCTCACCAGACAGGGAGAGGACTGAAGCTTTCTTT
CASSPDRERTEAFF
>TRBJ2-1|TRBV4-2|TRBD2|NA
TGTGCCAGCAGCCAAGTGTCGTCTAGCGGTTTGTCTGAGCAGTTCTTC
CASSQVSSSGLSEQFF
>TRBJ2-2|TRBV9|NA|NA
TGTGCCAGCAGCCCTCTGGCCGGGGAGCTGTTTTTT
CASSPLAGELFF
>TRBJ2-1|TRBV4-2|TRBD2|NA
TGTGCCAGCAGCCAAGGCGCCTTAACTAGCGGGGCGGGGAATGAGCAGTTCTTC
CASSQGALTSGAGNEQFF
>TRBJ1-2|TRBV11-1|NA|NA
TGTGCCAGCAGCCCGGACGCGGCCGACTATGGCTACACCTTC
CASSPDAADYGYTF
>TRBJ1-5|TRBV6-1|NA|NA
TGTGCCAGCAGTACGGACGGGAACAATCAGCCCCAGCATTTT
CASSTDGNNQPQHF
>TRBJ1-5|TRBV5-4|TRBD1|NA
TGTGCCAGCAGCTTGGAACAGGGGGGCAATCAGCCCCAGCATTTT
CASSLEQGGNQPQHF
>TRBJ2-7|TRBV6-1|NA|NA
TGTGCCAGCAGTTCCAGGGGAAACTACGAGCAGTACTTC
CASSSRGNYEQYF
>TRBJ1-5|TRBV19|TRBD1|NA
TGTGCCAGTGGGCAGGGGGCAAGCAATCAGCCCCAGCATTTT
CASGQGASNQPQHF
>TRBJ2-2|TRBV7-8|NA|NA
TGTGCCAGCAGCTTTCATTCCTCCAACACCGGGGAGCTGTTTTTT
CASSFHSSNTGELFF
>TRBJ2-5|TRBV6-1|NA|NA
TGTGCCAGCAGTGAAATTACCTGGGAGACCCAGTACTTC
CASSEITWETQYF
>TRBJ2-7|TRBV5-4|NA|NA
TGTGCCAGCAGCTTTGAAACCGGGACTGGCTCCTACGAGCAGTACTTC
CASSFETGTGSYEQYF
>TRBJ2-1|TRBV29-1|TRBD2|NA
TGCAGCGTTGAGAGGACTAGCGGGAGGACGGGGGCCAATGAGCAGTTCTTC
CSVERTSGRTGANEQFF
>TRBJ2-6|TRBV18|TRBD1|once
TGTGCCAGCTCACCGCTGAGACAGGGGGCGAGTTCTGGGGCCAACGTCCTGACTTTC
CASSPLRQGASSGANVLTF
>TRBJ2-5|TRBV9|NA|NA
TGTGCCAGCAGCGTAGGAAACAGAGAGACCCAGTACTTC
CASSVGNRETQYF
>TRBJ2-7|TRBV5-5|NA|NA
TGTGCCAGCAGCTTGGAAGGAGCCTCCTACGAGCAGTACTTC
CASSLEGASYEQYF
>TRBJ1-5|TRBV12-5|NA|NA
TGTGCTAGTGGCAGCGACAGCCAAGTCCAGCCCCAGCATTTT
CASGSDSQVQPQHF
>TRBJ2-2|TRBV21-1|NA|NA
TGTGCCAGCGTACCCCCTCTGCTTAACACCGGGGAGCTGTTTTTT
CASVPPLLNTGELFF
>TRBJ2-1|TRBV5-1|NA|NA
TGCACCAGCAGCCCAAGACAGGGAGGCAATGAGCAGTTCTTC
CTSSPRQGGNEQFF
>TRBJ2-1|TRBV27|NA|NA
TGTGCCAGCTACGGAGAGCGAGGTAGGCAGTTCTTC
CASYGERGRQFF
>TRBJ1-5|TRBV25-1|NA|NA
TGTGCCAGCAGTGATAAGGGGACCCAGCATTTT
CASSDKGTQHF
>TRBJ2-1|TRBV6-1|NA|NA
TGTGCCAGCAGTGAAGCACGCGCCGTGCCTGAGCAGTTCTTC
CASSEARAVPEQFF
>TRBJ1-2|TRBV10-2|TRBD1|NA
TGCGCCAGTGATGACAGGGCTGCATCCCCGGGAGGCTACACCTTC
CASDDRAASPGGYTF
>TRBJ1-2|TRBV18|TRBD1|once
TGTGCCAGCACCCCGGACAGGACCGACGGTTATGGCTACACCTTC
CASTPDRTDGYGYTF
>TRBJ1-4|TRBV19|NA|NA
TGTGCCAGTAGTATAAGGGGGGCCGGTAATGAAAAACTGTTTTTT
CASSIRGAGNEKLFF
>TRBJ1-2|TRBV6-1|NA|NA
TGTGCCAGCAGTGAAGTAGCGTCCCGGGGGGGCTACACCTTC
CASSEVASRGGYTF
>TRBJ2-1|TRBV10-3|TRBD1|NA
TGTGCCATCACCAGAAAGTCAACAGGGGGTATACAAGATGAGCAGTTCTTC
CAITRKSTGGIQDEQFF
>TRBJ2-1|TRBV29-1|TRBD2|NA
TGCAGCGTTGAGATAGTAGCGGGACTATACAATGAGCAGTTCTTC
CSVEIVAGLYNEQFF
>TRBJ2-7|TRBV5-1|NA|NA
TGCGCCAGCAGCTTGAACCTGGGACTGGCCGACGAGCAGTACTTC
CASSLNLGLADEQYF
>TRBJ1-1|TRBV27|NA|NA
TGTGCCAGCCCGGGAGATGGGGACACTGAAGCTTTCTTT
CASPGDGDTEAFF
>TRBJ1-2|TRBV10-2|NA|NA
TGCGCCAGCCAGGACGGAATCTATGGCTACACCTTC
CASQDGIYGYTF
>TRBJ2-3|TRBV7-6|TRBD2|NA
TGTGCCAGCAGCCAAGGACTAGCGGGAGGGCCTCATTTT
CASSQGLAGGPHF
>TRBJ2-1|TRBV7-2|NA|once
TGTGCCAGCAGCTTTAACAATGAGCAGTTCTTC
CASSFNNEQFF
>TRBJ1-5|TRBV5-6|NA|NA
TGTGCCAGCAGCTTGGGCCTCGCGGGGACAAGAAATCAGCCCCAGCATTTT
CASSLGLAGTRNQPQHF
>TRBJ2-7|TRBV18|TRBD1|NA
TGTGCCAGCTCAGGGGCCTATCGGGACAGGAGCTCCTACGAGCAGTACTTC
CASSGAYRDRSSYEQYF
>TRBJ2-7|TRBV28|NA|NA
TGTGCCAGCAGTTTATCGCTGGGGTACGAGCAGTACTTC
CASSLSLGYEQYF
>TRBJ2-7|TRBV5-1|TRBD2|NA
TGCGCCAGCAGCTTGGGACTAGCGGAATACGAGCAGTACTTC
CASSLGLAEYEQYF
>TRBJ2-1|TRBV9|TRBD2|NA
TGTGCCAGCAGCGTAGCTAGCGGGGTCCTAATTGAGCAGTTCTTC
CASSVASGVLIEQFF
>TRBJ2-7|TRBV18|NA|NA
TGTGCCAGCGGGTCAGGACAGGAGGGCTACGAGCAGTACTTC
CASGSGQEGYEQYF